This T cell receptor beta chain was recorded in a study of post-analysis software for immune sequencing data. Study-wide results and caveats: Patients with multiple sclerosis recorded significantly lower normalized Chao1 diversity than controls, the study found. Patients had higher frequencies than controls of five TRBV segments, including TRBV5-6, TRBV5-1 and TRBV20-1.

Unique molecular identifiers were carried by the TCR beta cDNA libraries. Each CDR3 protein is one row after TCRdb ran MiXCR on the PCR reads. Of more than 450,000 distinct CDR3 sequences in the sample, about 44% were seen once. The CDR3 has 14 amino acids. A note on this clonotype: Antigen: not known. At one end the junction does not follow the germline gene, possibly because of a read error.

Sample: blood. The source is a girl aged 5 to 17 with multiple sclerosis. The V call is TRBV12-3 or TRBV12-4, the J call TRBJ2-7; the D is unclear. CDR3 protein: CTSSPQESSYEQYF. Written as DNA, the CDR3 is TGTACCAGCAGTCCCCAGGAGAGCTCCTACGAGCAGTACTTC.